These 8 T cell receptor beta chains originate from one sample sequenced in a study of human T cells and chemical hapten exposure. Time point in this sample: patch test 1, 2 weeks after DPC sensitization. Treatment denoted: therapeutic diphenylcyclopropenone sensitization with weekly scalp DPC. TCRdb itself ran the RACE reads through MiXCR, one entry per CDR3 protein. This table holds over 75,000 distinct CDR3 sequences, 7.5% to 9% found once. Here the sequenced sample was whole blood, taken in connection with sensitization to the hapten diphenylcyclopropenone (DPC). These receptors were obtained from a woman in her 30s with alopecia areata. Some clones in this sample may be carry-over from other donors' samples.

A remark on this clonotype: A much larger clone lies one base from this, so it may be a read error. The rearrangement joins TRBV7-2 to TRBJ2-2, with D unresolved. The germline V gene encodes CDR1 SGHTA and CDR2 FQGNSA. The CDR3 runs 12 residues. The CDR3 nucleotides are TGTGCCAGAAGCTTCTACACCGGGGAGCTGTTTTTT. Translating it yields CARSFYTGELFF.

Concerning this clonotype itself: A much larger clone is a single base away; this may be a read error. The chain employs TRBV18 and TRBJ1-4; D perhaps matches TRBD1 (5 bases). This CDR3 spans 15 amino acids. Per the germline V gene, CDR1 is KGHSH and CDR2 is LQKENI. The DNA of the CDR3 is TGTGCCAGCTCGCACGACAGAAGTTCTAATGAAAAACTGTCTTTT. This translates into CASSHDRSSNEKLSF.

This clonotype was seen at least ten times. This chain connects TRBV20-1 to TRBJ1-3; D not resolved. The CDR3 contains 12 residues. CDR1 and CDR2 from the germline V gene are DFQATT and SNEGSKA (reference sequence). V shed 8 bases and J shed 4 bases, with 12 bases lying between them. As DNA, the CDR3 is TGCAGTCTGCCGGGCGCAGGAAACACCATATATTTT. Its protein is CSLPGAGNTIYF.

At least ten counts were recorded for this clonotype. This sequence joins TRBV20-1 and TRBJ2-1; 10 bases are a match to TRBD2. The germline V gene encodes CDR1 DFQATT and CDR2 SNEGSKA (reference sequence). This CDR3 region has 15 residues. J was trimmed by 4 bases and V by 1 base; bases with no gene match: 4. Written as DNA, the CDR3 is TGCAGTGCTAGAGCGCTAGCGGGGGAGTACAATGAGCAGTTCTTC. Its translation is CSARALAGEYNEQFF.

The chain joins TRBV27 to TRBJ2-7, with 10 bases lining up with TRBD1. Trimming cost V 5 bases and J 6 bases; bases outside gene matches: 19. Looked up from germline, CDR1 is MNHEY and CDR2 is SMNVEV (reference sequence). CDR3 length equals 18 residues. CDR3 DNA: TGTGCCAGCAGTCGAACCGGGACAGGGGCCGCGAGGCAACTCGAGCAGTACTTC. This encodes CASSRTGTGAARQLEQYF.

This clonotype was detected ten times or more. V and J are TRBV18 and TRBJ1-6; D is unresolved. Trimming cost V 2 bases and J 6 bases, with 14 bases left between them. Per the germline V gene, CDR1 is KGHSH and CDR2 is LQKENI. The CDR3 loop spans 16 amino acids. The CDR3 reads CASSPSPGRSNSPLHF. The CDR3 region has the DNA TGTGCCAGCTCACCATCACCAGGAAGAAGTAATTCACCCCTCCACTTT.

This clonotype showed up just a few times. The chain is built from TRBV6-6 and TRBJ2-2; TRBD1 agrees at 8 bases. CDR1 is MNHNY and CDR2 is SVGAGI in the germline V gene (reference sequence). V dropped 5 bases and J dropped 6; count of bases not matched to a gene: 14. CDR3 length equals 17 residues. The CDR3: CASSTRTGSRRAGELFF. The CDR3 DNA reads TGTGCCAGCAGTACCAGGACAGGGTCCCGTCGAGCCGGGGAGCTGTTTTTT.

This clonotype was counted only a few times. This chain links TRBV7-2 with TRBJ2-3; TRBD2 agrees at 10 bases. V shed 4 bases and J 5 bases; nucleotides not matched to a gene: 6. The CDR3 is 15 residues long. CDR1 and CDR2 from the germline V gene are SGHTA and FQGNSA. The CDR3: CASSSERGGGDTQYF. CDR3 bases: TGTGCCAGCAGCTCGGAGCGGGGGGGGGGAGATACGCAGTATTTT. Variable domain in full (rest from reference TRBV7-2 and TRBJ2-3): GAGVSQSPSNKVTEKGKDVELRCDPISGHTALYWYRQSLGQGLEFLIYFQGNSAPDKSGLPSDRFSAERTGGSVSTLTIQRTQQEDSAVYLCASSSERGGGDTQYFGPGTRLTVL.